The 2 T cell receptor beta chains presented below share a single source sample, sequenced in a study of Ad26.COV2.S vaccination and SARS-CoV-2 variants. The treatment denotes: about 20 received Ad26.COV2.S at low or high dose, single or two shots; about 5 received placebo; per-sample allocation not given. Samples analyzed were those drawn on day 63 after the first vaccine or placebo injection. Sequenced by immunoSEQ multiplex PCR; TCRdb stores in-frame clones only, minus some. The sample carries about 350,000 clones, about 88% recorded once. The source was peripheral blood, collected in a trial of Ad26.COV2.S vaccine versus placebo. The receptors stem from a person between 18 and 65 years old who received the Ad26.COV2.S COVID-19 vaccine or a placebo.

This clone was counted a single time. J is TRBJ1-1 and V is TRBV6-5; TRBD1 agrees at 9 bases. CDR1 is MNHEY and CDR2 is SVGAGI in the germline V gene. Trimming cost V 6 bases and J 8 bases; bases outside gene matches: 10. This CDR3 spans 14 amino acids. The CDR3 protein is CASSSGTGLSEAFF. The DNA for the CDR3 is TGTGCCAGCAGCTCCGGGACAGGGCTTTCAGAAGCTTTCTTT.

This chain uses TRBV12-3 or TRBV12-4 with TRBJ2-7; tentative D call: TRBD1 (6 bases). Trimming pared 6 bases from V and 4 bases from J, leaving 13 bases between. This CDR3 region has 13 residues. CDR3 nucleotide sequence: TGTGCCAGCAGCTCCGGGACACCTTACGAGCAGTACTTC. Its protein is CASSSGTPYEQYF.